This TCR beta chain originates from a study of radiotherapy plus CTLA-4 blockade in lung cancer. Overall study findings and caveats: Early shifts in blood T cell clones, with interferon-beta, reportedly predicted response best.

Ipilimumab-mediated CTLA-4 blockade plus focal radiation was given to patients having chemo-refractory metastatic non-small-cell lung cancer. Assay used: immunoSEQ multiplex PCR; TCRdb lists only in-frame clones, some missing. This table holds just over 60,000 clones, 77% found once. A note on this clone: The target antigen is unknown.

With 0 bases removed from V and 2 bases from J, the gap between germline ends came to 10 bases. CDR1 is GTSNPN, CDR2 SVGIG, per germline (reference sequence). The CDR3 sequence is 14 residues long. Sequenced material: peripheral blood, taken from a patient treated with radiotherapy plus ipilimumab. V is TRBV30 and J is TRBJ2-5, with D perhaps matching TRBD1 (6 bases). The sequence was obtained from a human donor with non-small cell lung cancer who had a complete response to radiotherapy plus ipilimumab. CDR3: CAWSVWTEQETQYF. The CDR3 region has the DNA TGTGCCTGGAGTGTTTGGACAGAACAAGAGACCCAGTACTTC.